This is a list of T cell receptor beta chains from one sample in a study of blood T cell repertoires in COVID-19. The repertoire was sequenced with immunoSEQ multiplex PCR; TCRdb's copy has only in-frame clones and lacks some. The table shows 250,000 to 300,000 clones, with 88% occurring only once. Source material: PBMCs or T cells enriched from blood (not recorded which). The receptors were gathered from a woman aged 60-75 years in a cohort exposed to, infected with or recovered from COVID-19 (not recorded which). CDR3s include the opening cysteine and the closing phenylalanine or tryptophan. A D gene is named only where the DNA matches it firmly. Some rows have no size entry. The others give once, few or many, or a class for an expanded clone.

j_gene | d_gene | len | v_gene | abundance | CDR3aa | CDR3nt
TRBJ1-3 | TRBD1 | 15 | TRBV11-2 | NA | CASSTGTVSGNTIYF | TGTGCCAGCAGCACCGGGACAGTCTCTGGAAACACCATATATTTT
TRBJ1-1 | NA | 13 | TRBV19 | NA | CASRSYKETEAFF | TGTGCCAGTAGGAGCTACAAGGAGACTGAAGCTTTCTTT
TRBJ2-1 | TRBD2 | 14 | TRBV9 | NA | CASNPGTSGNEQFF | TGTGCCAGCAATCCGGGGACTAGCGGGAATGAGCAGTTCTTC
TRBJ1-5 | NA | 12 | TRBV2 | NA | CASGKQRRQQDF | TGTGCCAGCGGAAAACAGCGTCGGCAACAGGATTTT
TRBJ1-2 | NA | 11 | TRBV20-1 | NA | CSARYGYGYTF | TGCAGTGCTAGATACGGTTATGGCTACACCTTC
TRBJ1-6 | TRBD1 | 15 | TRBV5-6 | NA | CASSLTGSYNSPLHF | TGTGCCAGCAGCCTGACAGGGTCCTATAATTCACCCCTCCACTTT
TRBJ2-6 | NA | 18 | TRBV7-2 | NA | CASRRHGGLGSGANVLTF | TGTGCCAGCAGACGACACGGGGGATTGGGGTCTGGGGCCAACGTCCTGACTTTC
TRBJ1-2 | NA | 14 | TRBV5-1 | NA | CASSTEAQYYGYTF | TGCGCCAGCAGCACGGAGGCACAGTATTATGGCTACACCTTC
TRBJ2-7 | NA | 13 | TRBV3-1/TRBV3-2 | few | CASSQDSRVEQYF | TGTGCCAGCAGCCAAGATAGCAGGGTAGAGCAGTACTTC
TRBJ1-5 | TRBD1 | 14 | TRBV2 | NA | CASSGTGGRQPQHF | TGTGCCAGCAGTGGGACAGGGGGTAGGCAGCCCCAGCATTTT
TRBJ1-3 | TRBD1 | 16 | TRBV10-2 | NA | CASSEVHRGSGNTIYF | TGCGCCAGCAGTGAGGTCCACAGGGGGAGTGGAAACACCATATATTTT
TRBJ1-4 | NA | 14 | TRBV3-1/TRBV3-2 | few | CASSQSSANEKLFF | TGTGCCAGCAGCCAGTCGTCAGCTAATGAAAAACTGTTTTTT
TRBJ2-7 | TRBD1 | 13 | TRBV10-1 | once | CASSTGGGHEQYF | TGCGCCAGCAGTACAGGGGGTGGCCACGAGCAGTACTTC
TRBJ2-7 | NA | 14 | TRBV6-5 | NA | CASSYRAGPYEQYF | TGTGCCAGCAGTTACAGAGCGGGCCCATACGAGCAGTACTTC
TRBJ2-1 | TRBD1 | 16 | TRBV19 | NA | CASSAQGYNTYNEQFF | TGTGCCAGTAGCGCACAGGGGTATAATACCTACAATGAGCAGTTCTTC
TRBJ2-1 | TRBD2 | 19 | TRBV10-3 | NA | CAISESSGTSGWAYNEQFF | TGTGCCATCAGTGAGTCCTCCGGGACTAGCGGGTGGGCCTACAATGAGCAGTTCTTC
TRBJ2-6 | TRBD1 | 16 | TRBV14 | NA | CASSRDRGHGANVLTF | TGTGCCAGCAGCCGGGACAGGGGGCATGGGGCCAACGTCCTGACTTTC
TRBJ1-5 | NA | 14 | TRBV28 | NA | CASSLVGDGQPQHF | TGTGCCAGCAGTTTAGTAGGGGATGGACAGCCCCAGCATTTT
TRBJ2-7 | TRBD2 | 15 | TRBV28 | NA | CASSQLAGGTYEQYF | TGTGCCAGCAGTCAACTAGCGGGAGGAACCTACGAGCAGTACTTC
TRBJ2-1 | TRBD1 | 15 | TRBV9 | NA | CASSVNWGQYNEQFF | TGTGCCAGCAGCGTAAATTGGGGACAGTACAATGAGCAGTTCTTC
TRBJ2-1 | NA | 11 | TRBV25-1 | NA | CASSLYNEQFF | TGTGCCAGCAGTCTCTACAATGAGCAGTTCTTC
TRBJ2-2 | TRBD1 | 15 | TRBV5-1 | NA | CASSVGTGNTGELFF | TGCGCCAGCAGCGTGGGGACAGGGAACACCGGGGAGCTGTTTTTT
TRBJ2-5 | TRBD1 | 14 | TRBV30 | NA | CAWSTTGSRETQYF | TGTGCCTGGAGTACGACAGGGTCTAGGGAGACCCAGTACTTC
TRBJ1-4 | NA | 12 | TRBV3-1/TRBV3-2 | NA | CASSSREEKLFF | TGTGCCAGCAGCTCCCGTGAGGAAAAACTGTTTTTT
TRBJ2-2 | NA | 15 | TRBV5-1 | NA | CASSFNRGGTGELFF | TGCGCCAGCAGCTTTAACAGGGGAGGCACCGGGGAGCTGTTTTTT
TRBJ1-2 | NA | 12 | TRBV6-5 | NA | CASYLWAGPLIF | TGTGCCAGCTACTTATGGGCAGGCCCCCTCATCTTC
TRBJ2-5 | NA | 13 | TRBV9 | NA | CASSISPGETQYF | TGTGCCAGCAGCATAAGCCCGGGGGAGACCCAGTACTTC
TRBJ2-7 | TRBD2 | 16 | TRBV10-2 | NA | CASLYAGTSEAYEQYF | TGCGCCAGCCTATATGCCGGGACTAGCGAGGCCTACGAGCAGTACTTC
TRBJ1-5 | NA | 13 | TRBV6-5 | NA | CASSYRGGQPQHF | TGTGCCAGCAGTTACAGGGGAGGCCAGCCCCAGCATTTT
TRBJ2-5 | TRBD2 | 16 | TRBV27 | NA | CASMRLAGTSQETQYF | TGTGCCAGCATGAGACTAGCGGGTACCTCCCAAGAGACCCAGTACTTC
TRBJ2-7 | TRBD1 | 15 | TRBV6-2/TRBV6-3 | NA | CASSSSGGLFSEQYF | TGTGCCAGCAGTTCATCAGGGGGCCTTTTTTCCGAGCAGTACTTC
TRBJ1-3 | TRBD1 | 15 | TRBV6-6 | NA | CASSGQGRTGNTIYF | TGTGCCAGCAGCGGACAGGGTAGGACTGGAAACACCATATATTTT
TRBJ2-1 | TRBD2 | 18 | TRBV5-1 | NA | CASSMGPSGSSTYNEQFF | TGCGCCAGCAGCATGGGGCCTAGCGGGAGTAGCACCTACAATGAGCAGTTCTTC
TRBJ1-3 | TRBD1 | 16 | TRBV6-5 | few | CASSYRTGRSGNTIYF | TGTGCCAGCAGCTACCGGACAGGTCGCTCTGGAAACACCATATATTTT
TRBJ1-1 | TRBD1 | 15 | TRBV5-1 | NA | CASSWGQAQNTEAFF | TGCGCCAGCAGCTGGGGACAGGCTCAGAACACTGAAGCTTTCTTT
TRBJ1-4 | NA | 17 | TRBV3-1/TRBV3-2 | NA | CASSQGRGGAPGEKLFF | TGTGCCAGCAGCCAAGGCAGGGGTGGAGCCCCCGGTGAAAAACTGTTTTTT